The clone carrying this T cell receptor (beta chain) appeared a single time. This sample was taken from a study of blood T cell repertoires in COVID-19. Study background: Samples representing acute and convalescent COVID-19 were sourced from the United States, Italy and Spain.

Germline loops: CDR1 SGHAT, CDR2 FQNNGV. The CDR3 contains 16 residues. The junction had 3 bases not matched to a gene; V was cut back by 5 bases and J by 5 bases. TCRdb's table, derived via immunoSEQ multiplex PCR, lists solely in-frame clones and lacks some. The top ten hold under 15% of the sample, which has roughly 220,000 clones, 70% to 90% seen once. Enrolled through a virtual design, the participants were between roughly 18 and 90 years of age and came from roughly 22 US areas. This chain connects TRBV11-2 to TRBJ2-2; 15 nucleotides line up with TRBD2. This receptor was taken from a woman in her fifties or sixties with acute COVID-19. The specimen was PBMCs or T cells enriched from blood (not recorded which). The CDR3: CASSTGLAGGTGELFF. The DNA for the CDR3 is TGTGCCAGCAGCACGGGACTAGCGGGAGGAACCGGGGAGCTGTTTTTT.